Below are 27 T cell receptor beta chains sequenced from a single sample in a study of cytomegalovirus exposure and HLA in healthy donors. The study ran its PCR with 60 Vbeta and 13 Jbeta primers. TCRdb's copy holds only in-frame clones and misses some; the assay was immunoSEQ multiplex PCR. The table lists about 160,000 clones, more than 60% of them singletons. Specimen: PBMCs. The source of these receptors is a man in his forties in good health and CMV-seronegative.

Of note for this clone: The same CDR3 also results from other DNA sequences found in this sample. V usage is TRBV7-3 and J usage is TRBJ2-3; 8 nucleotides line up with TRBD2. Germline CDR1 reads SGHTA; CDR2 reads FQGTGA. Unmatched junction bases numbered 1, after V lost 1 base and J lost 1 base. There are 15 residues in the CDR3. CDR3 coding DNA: TGTGCCAGCAGCTTAAGGCGGGGGGGCACAGATACGCAGTATTTT. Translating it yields CASSLRRGGTDTQYF.

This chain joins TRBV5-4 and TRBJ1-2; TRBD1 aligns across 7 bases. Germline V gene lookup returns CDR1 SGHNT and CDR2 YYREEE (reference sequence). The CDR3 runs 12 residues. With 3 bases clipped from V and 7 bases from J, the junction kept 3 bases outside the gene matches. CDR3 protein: CASSSTGCGYTF. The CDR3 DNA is TGTGCCAGCAGCTCGACAGGGTGTGGCTACACCTTC.

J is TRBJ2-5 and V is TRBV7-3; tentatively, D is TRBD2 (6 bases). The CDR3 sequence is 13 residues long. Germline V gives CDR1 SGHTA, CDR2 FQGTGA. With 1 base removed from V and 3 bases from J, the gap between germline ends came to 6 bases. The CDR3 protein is CASSLRGEETQYF. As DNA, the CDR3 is TGTGCCAGCAGCTTAAGGGGGGAAGAGACCCAGTACTTC.

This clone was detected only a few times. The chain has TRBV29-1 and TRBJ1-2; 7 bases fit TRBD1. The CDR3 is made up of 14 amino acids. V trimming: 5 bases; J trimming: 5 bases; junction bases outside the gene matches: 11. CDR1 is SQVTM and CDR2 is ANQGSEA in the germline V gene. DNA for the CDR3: TGCAGCGTTCCACCCAGGCAGGGGGGTTATGGCTACACCTTC. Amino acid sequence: CSVPPRQGGYGYTF.

CDR3 in DNA: TGCGCCAGCAGCCAGGGGGGGGCCTACGAGCAGTACTTC. Residues: CASSQGGAYEQYF. This rearrangement joins TRBV4-1 to TRBJ2-7, with 7 bases identical to TRBD2. The CDR3 consists of 13 residues. J gave up 2 bases and V 3 bases, and 1 base lay outside the gene matches. Germline values: CDR1 MGHRA, CDR2 YSYEKL.

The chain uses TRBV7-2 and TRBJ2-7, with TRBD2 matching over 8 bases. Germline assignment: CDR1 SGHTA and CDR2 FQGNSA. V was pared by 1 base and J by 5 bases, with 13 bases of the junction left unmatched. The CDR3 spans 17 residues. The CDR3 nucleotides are TGTGCCAGCAGCTTAGTCCGAAGCGGGGGACTCGGGGACGAGCAGTACTTC. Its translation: CASSLVRSGGLGDEQYF.

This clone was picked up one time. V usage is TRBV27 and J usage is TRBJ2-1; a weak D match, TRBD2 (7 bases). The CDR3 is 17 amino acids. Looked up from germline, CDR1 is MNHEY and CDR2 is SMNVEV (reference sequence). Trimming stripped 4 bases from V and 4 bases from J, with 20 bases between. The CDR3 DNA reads TGTGCCAGCAGTTACCCCGCGGGGGCTGTCGGTTACAATGAGCAGTTCTTC. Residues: CASSYPAGAVGYNEQFF.

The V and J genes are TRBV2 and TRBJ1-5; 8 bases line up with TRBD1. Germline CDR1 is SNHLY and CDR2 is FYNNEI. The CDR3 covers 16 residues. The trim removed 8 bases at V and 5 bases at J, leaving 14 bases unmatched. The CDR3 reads CASRSGQGEPHQPQHF. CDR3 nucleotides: TGTGCCAGCCGTAGCGGACAGGGTGAGCCTCATCAGCCCCAGCATTTT. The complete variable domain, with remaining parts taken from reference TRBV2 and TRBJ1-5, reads EPEVTQTPSHQVTQMGQEVILRCVPISNHLYFYWYRQILGQKVEFLVSFYNNEISEKSEIFDDQFSVERPDGSNFTLKIRSTKLEDSAMYFCASRSGQGEPHQPQHFGDGTRLSIL.

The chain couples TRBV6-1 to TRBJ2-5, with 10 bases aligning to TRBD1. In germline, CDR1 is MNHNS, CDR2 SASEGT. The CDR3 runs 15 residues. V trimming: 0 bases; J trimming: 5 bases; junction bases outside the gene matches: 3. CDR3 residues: CASSEARTGGETQYF. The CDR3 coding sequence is TGTGCCAGCAGTGAAGCCAGGACAGGGGGGGAGACCCAGTACTTC.

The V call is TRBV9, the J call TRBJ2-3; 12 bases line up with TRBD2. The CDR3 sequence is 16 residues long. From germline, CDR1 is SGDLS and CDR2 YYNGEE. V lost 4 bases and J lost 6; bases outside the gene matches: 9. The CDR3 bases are TGTGCCAGCAGCCCTCTACTAGCGGGGGGATTGGATACGCAGTATTTT. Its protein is CASSPLLAGGLDTQYF. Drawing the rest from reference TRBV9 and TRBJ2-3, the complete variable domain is DSGVTQTPKHLITATGQRVTLRCSPRSGDLSVYWYQQSLDQGLQFLIQYYNGEERAKGNILERFSAQQFPDLHSELNLSSLELGDSALYFCASSPLLAGGLDTQYFGPGTRLTVL.

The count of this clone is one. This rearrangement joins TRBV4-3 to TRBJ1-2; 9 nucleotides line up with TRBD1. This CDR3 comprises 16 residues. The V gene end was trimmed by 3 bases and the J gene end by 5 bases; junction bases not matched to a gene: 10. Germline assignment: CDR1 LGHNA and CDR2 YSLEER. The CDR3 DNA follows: TGCGCCAGCAGCCAGGGGCGGGACAGGGAGGATTATGGCTACACCTTC. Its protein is CASSQGRDREDYGYTF.

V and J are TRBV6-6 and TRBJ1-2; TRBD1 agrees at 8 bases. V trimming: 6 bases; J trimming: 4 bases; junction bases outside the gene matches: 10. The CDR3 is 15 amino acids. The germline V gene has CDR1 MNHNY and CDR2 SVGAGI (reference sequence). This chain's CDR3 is CASRPSTGALYGYTF. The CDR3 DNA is TGTGCCAGCAGACCATCGACAGGGGCCCTCTATGGCTACACCTTC.

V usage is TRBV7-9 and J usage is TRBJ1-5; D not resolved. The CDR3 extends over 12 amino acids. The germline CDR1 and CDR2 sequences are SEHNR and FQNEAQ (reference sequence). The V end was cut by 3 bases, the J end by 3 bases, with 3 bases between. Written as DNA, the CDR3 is TGTGCCAGCAGCTTTATCAATCAGCCCCAGCATTTT. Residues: CASSFINQPQHF. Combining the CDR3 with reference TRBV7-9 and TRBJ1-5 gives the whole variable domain DTGVSQNPRHKITKRGQNVTFRCDPISEHNRLYWYRQTLGQGPEFLTYFQNEAQLEKSRLLSDRFSAERPKGSFSTLEIQRTEQGDSAMYLCASSFINQPQHFGDGTRLSIL.

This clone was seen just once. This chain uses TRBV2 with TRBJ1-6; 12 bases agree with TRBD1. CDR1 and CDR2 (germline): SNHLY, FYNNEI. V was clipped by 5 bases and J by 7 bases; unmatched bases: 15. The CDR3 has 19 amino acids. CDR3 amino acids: CASSKRDRGLSTLNSPLHF. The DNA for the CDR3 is TGTGCCAGCAGTAAAAGGGACAGGGGGCTGTCAACGTTAAATTCACCCCTCCACTTT.

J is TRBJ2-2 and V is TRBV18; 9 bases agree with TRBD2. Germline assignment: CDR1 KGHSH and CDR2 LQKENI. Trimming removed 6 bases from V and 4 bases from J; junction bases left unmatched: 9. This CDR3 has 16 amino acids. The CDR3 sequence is CASSTTLAGTTGELFF. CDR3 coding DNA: TGTGCCAGCTCCACCACTCTAGCGGGGACCACCGGGGAGCTGTTTTTT.

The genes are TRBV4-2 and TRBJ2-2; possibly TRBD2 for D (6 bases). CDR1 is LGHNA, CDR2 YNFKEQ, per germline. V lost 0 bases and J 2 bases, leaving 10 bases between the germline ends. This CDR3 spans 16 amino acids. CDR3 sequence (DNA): TGTGCCAGCAGCCAAGAGTTCGGGGGAAACACCGGGGAGCTGTTTTTT. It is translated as CASSQEFGGNTGELFF.

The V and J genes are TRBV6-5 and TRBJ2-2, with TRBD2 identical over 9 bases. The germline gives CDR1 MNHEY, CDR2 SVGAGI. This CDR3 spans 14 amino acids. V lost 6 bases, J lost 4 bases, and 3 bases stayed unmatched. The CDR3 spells CASSLSGGTGELFF. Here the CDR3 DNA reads TGTGCCAGCAGCCTTAGCGGGGGCACCGGGGAGCTGTTTTTT.

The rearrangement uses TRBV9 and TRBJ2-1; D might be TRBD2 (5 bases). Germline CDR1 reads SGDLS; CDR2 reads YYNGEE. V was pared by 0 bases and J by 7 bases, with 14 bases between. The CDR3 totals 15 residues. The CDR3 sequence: CASSVANNRRNEQFF. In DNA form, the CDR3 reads TGTGCCAGCAGCGTAGCTAATAATCGGAGGAATGAGCAGTTCTTC.

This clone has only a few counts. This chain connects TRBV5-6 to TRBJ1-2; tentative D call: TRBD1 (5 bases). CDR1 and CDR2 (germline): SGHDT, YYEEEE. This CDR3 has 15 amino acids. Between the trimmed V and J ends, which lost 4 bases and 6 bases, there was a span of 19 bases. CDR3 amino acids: CASSRTSQGRHGYTF. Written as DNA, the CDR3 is TGTGCCAGCAGCCGGACCAGCCAGGGTCGCCATGGCTACACCTTC. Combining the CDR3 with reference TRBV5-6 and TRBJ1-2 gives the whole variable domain DAGVTQSPTHLIKTRGQQVTLRCSPKSGHDTVSWYQQALGQGPQFIFQYYEEEERQRGNFPDRFSGHQFPNYSSELNVNALLLGDSALYLCASSRTSQGRHGYTFGSGTRLTVV.

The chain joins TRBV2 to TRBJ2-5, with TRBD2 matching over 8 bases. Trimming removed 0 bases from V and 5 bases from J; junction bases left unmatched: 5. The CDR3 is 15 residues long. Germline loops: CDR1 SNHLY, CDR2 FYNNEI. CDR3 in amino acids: CASSEAGLAGETQYF. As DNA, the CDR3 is TGTGCCAGCAGTGAAGCGGGGCTAGCGGGTGAGACCCAGTACTTC.

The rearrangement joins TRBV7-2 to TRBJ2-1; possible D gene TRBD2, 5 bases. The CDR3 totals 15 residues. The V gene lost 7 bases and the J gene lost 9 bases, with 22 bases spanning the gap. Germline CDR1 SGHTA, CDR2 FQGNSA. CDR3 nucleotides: TGTGCCAGCAAGTCGAATAGCGCAGCCCGGGCTGAGCAGTTCTTC. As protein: CASKSNSAARAEQFF.

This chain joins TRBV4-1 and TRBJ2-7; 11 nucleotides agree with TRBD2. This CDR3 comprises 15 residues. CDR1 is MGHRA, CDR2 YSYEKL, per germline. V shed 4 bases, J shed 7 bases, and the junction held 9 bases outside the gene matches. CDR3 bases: TGCGCCAGCAGCCTTTCACTAGCGGGGGCCGTAGAGCAGTACTTC. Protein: CASSLSLAGAVEQYF.

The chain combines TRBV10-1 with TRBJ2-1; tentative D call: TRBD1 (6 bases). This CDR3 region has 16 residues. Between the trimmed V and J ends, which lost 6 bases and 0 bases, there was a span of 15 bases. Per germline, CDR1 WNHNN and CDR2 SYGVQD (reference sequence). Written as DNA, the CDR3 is TGCGCCAGCAGGGACAGCGCACAGAGCTCCTACAATGAGCAGTTCTTC. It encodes CASRDSAQSSYNEQFF.

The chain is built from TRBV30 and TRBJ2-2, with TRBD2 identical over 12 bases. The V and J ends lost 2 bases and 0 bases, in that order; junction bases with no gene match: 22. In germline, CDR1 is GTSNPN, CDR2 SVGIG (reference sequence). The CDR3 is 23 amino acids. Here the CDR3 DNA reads TGTGCCTGGAGTCCTCCGACTAGCGGGGGTGTTACTACACCGTTCGCGAACACCGGGGAGCTGTTTTTT. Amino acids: CAWSPPTSGGVTTPFANTGELFF.

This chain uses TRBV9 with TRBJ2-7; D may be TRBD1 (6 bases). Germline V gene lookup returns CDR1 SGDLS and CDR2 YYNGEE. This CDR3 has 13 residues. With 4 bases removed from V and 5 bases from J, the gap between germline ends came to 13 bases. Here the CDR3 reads CASSLTGSNEQYF. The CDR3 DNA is TGTGCCAGCAGCTTAACAGGGAGCAACGAGCAGTACTTC.

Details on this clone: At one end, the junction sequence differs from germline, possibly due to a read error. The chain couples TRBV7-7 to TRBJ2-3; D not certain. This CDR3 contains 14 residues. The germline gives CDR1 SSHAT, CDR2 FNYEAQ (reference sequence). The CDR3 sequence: CASSLLVNSDTQYF. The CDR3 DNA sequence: TGTGCTAGCAGCTTATTGGTTAACTCAGATACGCAGTATTTT. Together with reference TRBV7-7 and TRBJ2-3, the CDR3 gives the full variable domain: GAGVSQSPRYKVTKRGQDVTLRCDPISSHATLYWYQQALGQGPEFLTYFNYEAQPDKSGLPSDRFSAERPEGSISTLTIQRTEQRDSAMYRCASSLLVNSDTQYFGPGTRLTVL.

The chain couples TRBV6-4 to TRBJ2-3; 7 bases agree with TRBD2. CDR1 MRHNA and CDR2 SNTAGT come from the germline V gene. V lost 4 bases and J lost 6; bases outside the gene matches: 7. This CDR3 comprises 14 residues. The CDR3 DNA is TGTGCCAGCAGTGGGGGGACTAACTCGGATACGCAGTATTTT. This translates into CASSGGTNSDTQYF.